Given below is one T cell receptor beta chain in context. Its target is unknown. The sample comes from a study of graft-versus-host responses after intestinal transplantation. About the research overall: Each transplant was multivisceral, liver-intestinal, or isolated intestinal. All recipients were given anti-thymocyte globulin induction, and tacrolimus and steroids were then administered for about three years. Study findings and constraints: The study found high graft-versus-host to host-versus-graft clonal ratios in allografts of patients with graft-donor T cell macrochimerism.

Trimming took 7 bases from V and 2 from J, leaving 12 bases between them. The CDR3 consists of 15 residues. CDR1 is MNHNS and CDR2 is SASEGT in the germline V gene. Sequencing used immunoSEQ multiplex PCR; TCRdb keeps in-frame clones, though not all of them. Among about 54,000 clones listed, about 89% were seen once. This sequence joins TRBV6-1 and TRBJ1-6; no clear D. The sequenced sample was PBMCs, obtained nearly 670 days after intestinal transplant. The source of this sequence is a human patient who received an intestinal transplant, so some T cells may come from the graft donor. This CDR3 reads CASTPGVTYNSPLHF. CDR3 nucleotides: TGTGCCAGCACACCCGGGGTCACCTATAATTCACCCCTCCACTTT.